This entry lists 22 T cell receptor beta chains sequenced from one sample in a study of vaccination effects on CD4 cells after COVID-19. Subsequent to less than 13 days of culture, CD4+ T cells were isolated. Either the BNT162b2 or mRNA-1273 vaccine was given to participants in two doses. Only in-frame clones appear in the TCRdb table, and some are missing; sequencing was by immunoSEQ multiplex PCR. The table shows more than 60,000 clones, with 70% to 75% occurring only once. Their target antigens are unknown. The sequences come from CD4+ T cells from PBMCs cultured without peptide, collected after COVID-19 vaccination. The receptors originated from a human donor who received a COVID-19 vaccine.

The chain links TRBV30 to TRBJ1-4; TRBD1 matches at 11 bases. CDR3 length: 19 residues. The V gene end was trimmed by 0 bases and the J gene end by 2 bases; junction bases not matched to a gene: 11. CDR1 and CDR2 (germline): GTSNPN, SVGIG (reference sequence). CDR3 sequence: CAWSVLRTGGVGTNEKLFF. CDR3 nucleotide sequence: TGTGCCTGGAGTGTACTAAGGACAGGGGGCGTCGGTACTAATGAAAAACTGTTTTTT.

This clone appeared a single time. The chain carries TRBV12-5 and TRBJ2-3; a weak D match, TRBD1 (6 bases). V lost 7 bases to trimming and J lost 1 base, with 9 bases between them. The CDR3 is made up of 13 amino acids. Per germline, CDR1 LGHNT and CDR2 FRNRAP. As DNA, the CDR3 is TGTGCTAGTGCCGCAGGGGGCACAGATACGCAGTATTTT. Its translation is CASAAGGTDTQYF.

The chain links TRBV2 to TRBJ1-5; D is uncertain. V lost 8 bases, J lost 1 base, and 18 bases lay in between. CDR1 and CDR2 (germline): SNHLY, FYNNEI. This CDR3 has 16 residues. This CDR3 is CASPFPGRRSNQPQHF. The CDR3 nucleotides are TGTGCCAGCCCTTTCCCCGGACGGCGGAGCAATCAGCCCCAGCATTTT.

The chain joins TRBV4-1 to TRBJ1-6; 7 bases align to TRBD1. Germline lookup yields CDR1 MGHRA and CDR2 YSYEKL. This CDR3 is 15 amino acids long. V lost 1 base to trimming and J lost 10 bases; unmatched junction nucleotides: 7. The chain's CDR3 is CASSQGWDSRSPLHF. The CDR3 bases are TGCGCCAGCAGCCAAGGGTGGGACAGCCGGTCACCCCTCCACTTT.

In its sample, this clone was seen a few times. V and J are TRBV5-6 and TRBJ2-2, with TRBD1 identical over 8 bases. V lost 6 bases, J lost 6 bases, and 7 bases stayed unmatched. Germline lookup yields CDR1 SGHDT and CDR2 YYEEEE. The length of the CDR3 is 14 residues. CDR3 in amino acids: CASTDRGGAGELFF. CDR3 bases: TGTGCCAGCACCGACAGGGGCGGGGCCGGGGAGCTGTTTTTT.

The chain employs TRBV7-8 and TRBJ2-3; D might be TRBD2 (8 bases). This CDR3 comprises 17 residues. The V end lost 7 bases, the J end lost 0 bases, and 20 bases lay between the germline ends. Germline values: CDR1 SGHVS, CDR2 FQNEAQ. CDR3 DNA sequence: TGTGCCAGCAAGGGGGCGGGGGGCCGATCGAGCACAGATACGCAGTATTTT. The encoded protein is CASKGAGGRSSTDTQYF. Combining the CDR3 with reference TRBV7-8 and TRBJ2-3 gives the whole variable domain GAGVSQSPRYKVAKRGQDVALRCDPISGHVSLFWYQQALGQGPEFLTYFQNEAQLDKSGLPSDRFFAERPEGSVSTLKIQRTQQEDSAVYLCASKGAGGRSSTDTQYFGPGTRLTVL.

This clone occurred once. This chain uses TRBV19 with TRBJ2-3, with TRBD2 matching over 8 bases. Germline values: CDR1 LNHDA, CDR2 SQIVND (reference sequence). There are 14 residues in the CDR3. Trimming at V came to 4 bases and at J to 4 bases, leaving 4 bases not matched to a gene. As DNA, the CDR3 is TGTGCCAGTAGTAACGGACTAGCCCCAGATACGCAGTATTTT. Amino acid sequence: CASSNGLAPDTQYF.

The chain employs TRBV7-9 and TRBJ1-1; unclear D gene. Germline V gene sequence: CDR1 SEHNR, CDR2 FQNEAQ (reference sequence). V lost 5 bases to trimming and J lost 1 base, with 11 bases between them. The length of the CDR3 is 14 residues. The CDR3 protein is CASSPNFGNTEAFF. The CDR3 DNA sequence: TGTGCCAGCAGCCCCAACTTTGGGAACACTGAAGCTTTCTTT. The variable domain in full, with the rest retrieved from reference TRBV7-9 and TRBJ1-1, is DTGVSQNPRHKITKRGQNVTFRCDPISEHNRLYWYRQTLGQGPEFLTYFQNEAQLEKSRLLSDRFSAERPKGSFSTLEIQRTEQGDSAMYLCASSPNFGNTEAFFGQGTRLTVV.

This rearrangement joins TRBV5-6 to TRBJ1-5; unclear D gene. The CDR3 extends over 15 amino acids. CDR1 SGHDT and CDR2 YYEEEE come from the germline V gene. V was cut by 5 bases and J by 4 bases, with 16 bases left in between. CDR3 amino acids: CASSMGPEGNQPQHF. In DNA form, the CDR3 reads TGTGCCAGCAGTATGGGTCCCGAGGGAAATCAGCCCCAGCATTTT.

There are a few counts of this clone. The chain carries TRBV9 and TRBJ2-1; the match to TRBD2 covers 9 bases. The CDR3 runs to 16 residues. Trimming at V came to 5 bases and at J to 3 bases, leaving 9 bases not matched to a gene. Germline V gene lookup returns CDR1 SGDLS and CDR2 YYNGEE. CDR3 loop: CASSALAGAIYNEQFF. CDR3 in DNA: TGTGCCAGCAGTGCCTTAGCGGGGGCAATCTACAATGAGCAGTTCTTC. Supplemented by reference TRBV9 and TRBJ2-1, the full variable domain reads DSGVTQTPKHLITATGQRVTLRCSPRSGDLSVYWYQQSLDQGLQFLIQYYNGEERAKGNILERFSAQQFPDLHSELNLSSLELGDSALYFCASSALAGAIYNEQFFGPGTRLTVL.

The chain is built from TRBV10-3 and TRBJ1-5; D is uncertain. The V gene's germline CDR1 is ENHRY and CDR2 SYGVKD. The CDR3 extends over 13 amino acids. Trimming took off 6 bases at V and 5 bases at J, with 11 bases between the two ends. Here the CDR3 reads CAISPGRDQPQHF. The CDR3, as DNA: TGTGCCATCAGCCCCGGACGGGATCAGCCCCAGCATTTT.

The sample holds a few counts of this clone. This chain connects TRBV19 to TRBJ1-5; the D gene is possibly TRBD1 (5 bases). The CDR3 loop spans 13 amino acids. Germline V gene data show CDR1 as LNHDA and CDR2 as SQIVND (reference sequence). Trimming removed 5 bases at V and 2 bases at J, with 7 bases between. CDR3 nucleotides: TGTGCCAGTAGTCCCAGGGGCAATCAGCCCCAGCATTTT. It yields the protein CASSPRGNQPQHF.

CDR3 sequence (DNA): TGTGCCAGTAGTATACAAGGACAGGGATTAGATACGCAGTATTTT. Protein product: CASSIQGQGLDTQYF. This chain connects TRBV19 to TRBJ2-3; TRBD1 aligns across 8 bases. Germline V gene data show CDR1 as LNHDA and CDR2 as SQIVND (reference sequence). The length of the CDR3 is 15 residues. V shed 2 bases and J 5 bases; nucleotides not matched to a gene: 6.

V and J are TRBV5-4 and TRBJ1-1; 8 positions agree with TRBD1. Unmatched junction bases numbered 7, after V lost 3 bases and J lost 9 bases. In germline, CDR1 is SGHNT, CDR2 YYREEE (reference sequence). The CDR3 runs to 13 residues. In DNA, the CDR3 is TGTGCCAGCAGCTGGGACAGGTCCCTGAAAGCTTTCTTT. Amino acid sequence: CASSWDRSLKAFF.

V usage is TRBV25-1 and J usage is TRBJ2-1; tentative D call: TRBD2 (5 bases). V was clipped by 6 bases and J by 7 bases, with 13 bases between them. The V gene's germline CDR1 is MGHDK and CDR2 SYGVNS. The CDR3 has 13 residues. The CDR3 sequence is CASSSTRVNEQFF. The CDR3, as DNA: TGTGCCAGCAGCTCTACTAGGGTTAATGAGCAGTTCTTC.

The table lists this clone with a few counts. The genes are TRBV5-1 and TRBJ1-1, with D tentatively TRBD1 (5 bases). The CDR3 totals 15 residues. Trimming cost V 5 bases and J 5 bases, with 19 bases left between them. Looked up from germline, CDR1 is SGHRS and CDR2 is YFSETQ. The CDR3 region has the DNA TGCGCCAGCAGGGACAACGTCGGCTCCGGGACTGAAGCTTTCTTT. Translating it yields CASRDNVGSGTEAFF.

The J gene is TRBJ1-4, the V gene TRBV2; 7 positions match TRBD1. The germline gives CDR1 SNHLY, CDR2 FYNNEI. V shed 4 bases and J 8 bases; nucleotides not matched to a gene: 10. CDR3 length equals 15 residues. CDR3 region: CASSAQGTPGEKLFF. In DNA, the CDR3 is TGTGCCAGCAGTGCACAGGGGACCCCGGGGGAAAAACTGTTTTTT.

The chain's CDR3 is CASRGQGGSGELFF. The DNA for the CDR3 is TGTGCCAGCCGAGGACAGGGGGGCTCCGGGGAGCTGTTTTTT. This chain uses TRBV6-5 with TRBJ2-2; 10 bases fit TRBD1. CDR1 and CDR2 (germline): MNHEY, SVGAGI. The V gene end was trimmed by 8 bases and the J gene end by 6 bases; junction bases not matched to a gene: 6. The CDR3 loop spans 14 amino acids.

This clone was seen just once. The chain is built from TRBV30 and TRBJ1-2, with 9 bases matching TRBD1. In germline, CDR1 is GTSNPN, CDR2 SVGIG (reference sequence). The CDR3 consists of 15 residues. The ends lost 3 bases at V and 2 bases at J; junction bases unmatched: 7. CDR3 coding DNA: TGTGCCTGGAGGCCGAGACAGGGGGTGAACTATGGCTACACCTTC. It specifies CAWRPRQGVNYGYTF.

The chain joins TRBV9 to TRBJ1-2; D not certain. The CDR3 contains 14 residues. V lost 6 bases and J lost 4, with 16 bases in between. Germline CDR1 is SGDLS and CDR2 is YYNGEE. CDR3 sequence reads: CASTPSEGLYGYTF. The DNA for the CDR3 is TGTGCCAGCACCCCGTCTGAAGGCCTCTATGGCTACACCTTC.

CDR3 sequence reads: CASSRDAVYEQYV. The CDR3 DNA follows: TGTGCCAGCAGCAGGGACGCCGTATACGAGCAGTACGTC. This rearrangement joins TRBV6-5 to TRBJ2-7; D could derive from TRBD1 or TRBD2 (5 bases each). The CDR3 consists of 13 residues. Germline V gives CDR1 MNHEY, CDR2 SVGAGI. The V gene lost 6 bases and the J gene lost 4 bases, with 13 bases spanning the gap.

This rearrangement joins TRBV6-4 to TRBJ1-3; a weak D match, TRBD1 (5 bases). Germline lookup yields CDR1 MRHNA and CDR2 SNTAGT. The CDR3 consists of 15 residues. V lost 7 bases, J lost 0 bases, and 13 bases lay in between. The CDR3 DNA sequence: TGTGCCAGCATTAACCGACAGTACTCTGGAAACACCATATATTTT. Its translation: CASINRQYSGNTIYF.